One sample yielded the 9 T cell receptor beta chains listed below, sequenced in a study of OX40 agonist ivuxolimab in advanced cancers. Profiling relied on immunoSEQ multiplex PCR, and the TCRdb table lists in-frame clones only, not all of them. Among 35,000 to 45,000 clones listed, 85% to 95% were seen once. Here the sequenced sample was CD4+ or CD8+ T cells sorted from blood, taken in a trial of the OX40 agonist ivuxolimab. These receptors were collected from an adult with an advanced solid tumor such as melanoma, head and neck, liver or kidney cancer.

The V gene is TRBV11-3, the J gene TRBJ2-5; 9 nucleotides match TRBD1. CDR1 SGHNT and CDR2 YENEEA come from the germline V gene. The V and J ends lost 5 bases and 9 bases, in that order; junction bases with no gene match: 10. The CDR3 contains 14 residues. CDR3 residues: CASSGQGSPSPQYF. In DNA, the CDR3 is TGTGCCAGCAGCGGACAGGGGTCCCCCTCCCCCCAGTACTTC. The whole variable domain, remainder taken from reference TRBV11-3 and TRBJ2-5, is EAGVVQSPRYKIIEKKQPVAFWCNPISGHNTLYWYLQNLGQGPELLIRYENEEAVDDSQLPKDRFSAERLKGVDSTLKIQPAELGDSAVYLCASSGQGSPSPQYFGPGTRLLVL.

This chain connects TRBV27 to TRBJ2-1; 7 nucleotides agree with TRBD2. Germline lookup yields CDR1 MNHEY and CDR2 SMNVEV (reference sequence). The junction had 6 bases not matched to a gene; V was cut back by 4 bases and J by 0 bases. This CDR3 contains 16 residues. The CDR3 loop reads CASSSRLASSYNEQFF. CDR3 DNA: TGTGCCAGCAGTTCCCGACTAGCAAGCTCCTACAATGAGCAGTTCTTC.

The chain couples TRBV6-5 to TRBJ2-7; the D gene could be TRBD1 or TRBD2 (6 bases each). This CDR3 region has 14 residues. Germline V lookup: CDR1 MNHEY, CDR2 SVGAGI. V lost 6 bases to trimming and J lost 2 bases, with 14 bases between them. The CDR3 here is CASRPVGGAYEQYF. The DNA for the CDR3 is TGTGCCAGCAGACCCGTCGGGGGCGCCTACGAGCAGTACTTC.

The rearrangement links TRBV7-9 to TRBJ2-1; 12 bases line up with TRBD2. The germline V gene encodes CDR1 SEHNR and CDR2 FQNEAQ (reference sequence). The CDR3 covers 15 residues. The ends lost 8 bases at V and 5 bases at J; junction bases unmatched: 7. The CDR3 sequence: CASEGLAGPNNEQFF. The CDR3 DNA sequence: TGTGCCAGCGAAGGACTAGCGGGACCGAACAATGAGCAGTTCTTC.

This clone was found a few times. This rearrangement joins TRBV9 to TRBJ2-7, with D tentatively TRBD1 or TRBD2 (5 bases each). The CDR3 is 13 amino acids. Germline values: CDR1 SGDLS, CDR2 YYNGEE. V was pared by 4 bases and J by 7 bases, with 15 bases between. CDR3: CASSPEDEGEQYF. The CDR3 DNA sequence: TGTGCCAGCAGCCCGGAAGATGAGGGGGAGCAGTACTTC.

This clone has just a few counts. The rearrangement uses TRBV30 and TRBJ2-1; D unclear. From germline, CDR1 is GTSNPN and CDR2 SVGIG (reference sequence). V dropped 2 bases and J dropped 4 bases, with 12 bases sitting between them. The CDR3 spans 14 residues. CDR3 bases: TGTGCCTGGAGTCCCATTGACATTTACAATGAGCAGTTCTTC. Translation gives CAWSPIDIYNEQFF.

The CDR3 DNA reads as TGTGCCAGCAGCACAGTTCTGGCGTACAATGAGCAGTTCTTC. Protein sequence: CASSTVLAYNEQFF. V usage is TRBV11-2 and J usage is TRBJ2-1; no firm D call. This CDR3 spans 14 amino acids. V was cut by 5 bases and J by 4 bases, with 12 bases left in between. Germline V gene data show CDR1 as SGHAT and CDR2 as FQNNGV.

V gene TRBV19 combines with J gene TRBJ2-7; 7 bases agree with TRBD1. The CDR3 is 15 residues long. In germline, CDR1 is LNHDA, CDR2 SQIVND (reference sequence). V shed 4 bases and J 5 bases; nucleotides not matched to a gene: 11. The CDR3 bases are TGTGCCAGTAGTACTAGGACAGGAACCCCCCACGAGCAGTACTTC. It encodes CASSTRTGTPHEQYF.

The chain carries TRBV29-1 and TRBJ2-7, with no clear D. Germline V gene data show CDR1 as SQVTM and CDR2 as ANQGSEA. The CDR3 is made up of 12 amino acids. The germline V and J ends were trimmed by 0 bases and 7 bases, with 10 bases remaining between them. CDR3 loop: CSVEDTGGEQYF. The CDR3 DNA sequence: TGCAGCGTTGAAGATACCGGTGGGGAGCAGTACTTC.